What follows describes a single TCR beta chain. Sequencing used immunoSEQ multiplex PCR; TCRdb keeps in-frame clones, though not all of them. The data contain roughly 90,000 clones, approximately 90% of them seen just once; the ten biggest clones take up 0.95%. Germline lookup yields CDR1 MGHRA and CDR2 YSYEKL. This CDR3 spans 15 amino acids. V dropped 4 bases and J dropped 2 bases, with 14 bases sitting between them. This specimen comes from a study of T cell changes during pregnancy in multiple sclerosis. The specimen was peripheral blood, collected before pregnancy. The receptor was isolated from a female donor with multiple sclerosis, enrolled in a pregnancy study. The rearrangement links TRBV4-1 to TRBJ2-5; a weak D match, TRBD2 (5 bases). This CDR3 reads CASSPRRRKQETQYF. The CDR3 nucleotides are TGCGCCAGCAGCCCCCGACGGAGGAAACAAGAGACCCAGTACTTC.